The T cell receptor beta chain under discussion was sequenced for a study of beta chain features in type 1 diabetes. Study-level information: What patients shared with healthy donors was a similar profile of age, gender and cell yields. Study-level points and caveats: VDJ junctions sequenced from type 1 diabetes patients showed fewer insertions and more deletions. Moderate yet significant TCRB CDR3 shortening was seen in Type 1 diabetes patients in all four CD4+ subsets.

Germline V gives CDR1 MDHEN, CDR2 SYDVKM. The CDR3 sequence is 13 residues long. Unmatched junction bases numbered 1, after V lost 2 bases and J lost 4 bases. Purity above 95% was achieved in all sorted populations. The sequenced template was cDNA made from the entire isolated RNA. TCRdb keeps only in-frame clones here, not all; method: immunoSEQ multiplex PCR. In the table there are just over 450,000 clones, 30% of which are singletons. For this clone: Its antigen is undetermined.

The V gene is TRBV28, the J gene TRBJ2-5; 7 positions match TRBD2. The sequencing sample was made of naive CD4+ T cells from blood. The TCR comes from a man between 18 and 35 years old in good health. CDR3 bases: TGTGCCAGCAGTTTAGCGGGAGCAGAGACCCAGTACTTC. This encodes CASSLAGAETQYF.